These 20 T cell receptor beta chains were all obtained from the same sample, sequenced in a study of blood T cell repertoires in COVID-19. Only in-frame clones appear in the TCRdb table, and some are missing; sequencing was by immunoSEQ multiplex PCR. Here the sample spans over 150,000 clones, about 90% being singletons. Sequenced material: peripheral blood. Receptor source: a man aged 50 or older with acute or convalescent COVID-19.

The rearrangement uses TRBV7-2 and TRBJ2-2; D unresolved. Trimming took 1 base from V and 0 from J, leaving 9 bases between them. Germline V CDR1 and CDR2: SGHTA, FQGNSA. The CDR3 contains 16 residues. The CDR3 here is CASSLGGRSNTGELFF. For the CDR3, the DNA is TGTGCCAGCAGCTTAGGTGGCAGGTCGAACACCGGGGAGCTGTTTTTT.

DNA for the CDR3: TGTGCCAGCAACGAGAACGGTGAAGCTTTCTTT. This gives the protein CASNENGEAFF. The chain is built from TRBV7-9 and TRBJ1-1; D gene unclear. Germline CDR1 SEHNR, CDR2 FQNEAQ (reference sequence). The germline V and J ends were trimmed by 7 bases and 7 bases, with 10 bases remaining between them. This CDR3 has 11 residues.

The gene calls are TRBV4-2 and TRBJ1-3; D gene ambiguous. The CDR3 spans 14 residues. V lost 4 bases and J 0 bases, leaving 7 bases between the germline ends. Germline-derived CDR1 and CDR2 are LGHNA and YNFKEQ. CDR3 residues: CASSLHSSGNTIYF. The CDR3 bases are TGTGCCAGCAGCCTTCACAGCTCTGGAAACACCATATATTTT.

The CDR3 DNA is TGTGCCAGCAGTCGGCCGGGGGATGGCAATCAGCCCCAGCATTTT. It is translated as CASSRPGDGNQPQHF. V usage is TRBV28 and J usage is TRBJ1-5; possible D gene TRBD1, 5 bases. This CDR3 is built from 15 residues. The germline V and J ends were trimmed by 5 bases and 2 bases, with 13 bases remaining between them. The V gene's germline CDR1 is MDHEN and CDR2 SYDVKM.

The genes are TRBV6-5 and TRBJ1-5; D might be TRBD1 (6 bases). The CDR3 has 15 residues. Trimming left V 6 bases short and J 5 bases short, with 17 bases between. In germline, CDR1 is MNHEY, CDR2 SVGAGI. For the CDR3, the DNA is TGTGCCAGCAGCAGCACTGCAGGGGCCGATCAGCCCCAGCATTTT. Protein product: CASSSTAGADQPQHF.

V is TRBV2 and J is TRBJ2-7; 9 nucleotides line up with TRBD2. Trimming took 9 bases from V and 4 from J; bases not matched to a gene: 10. In germline, CDR1 is SNHLY, CDR2 FYNNEI. The CDR3 spans 14 residues. This CDR3 reads CASGIASGTYEQYF. CDR3 nucleotides: TGTGCCAGTGGGATTGCTAGCGGGACGTACGAGCAGTACTTC.

This sequence joins TRBV9 and TRBJ2-5; 10 bases match TRBD2. With 1 base clipped from V and 5 bases from J, the junction kept 11 bases outside the gene matches. CDR1 is SGDLS, CDR2 YYNGEE, per germline. The CDR3 sequence is 17 residues long. The chain's CDR3 is CASSVSSRASGSETQYF. The CDR3 DNA follows: TGTGCCAGCAGCGTAAGTAGTAGGGCTAGCGGGAGCGAGACCCAGTACTTC.

The gene calls are TRBV13 and TRBJ1-1, with D uncertain. The CDR3 runs 14 residues. Trimming took off 0 bases at V and 6 bases at J, with 11 bases between the two ends. CDR1 and CDR2 (germline): PRHDT, FYEKMQ (reference sequence). The CDR3 region has the DNA TGTGCCAGCAGCTTAGGCCGGCGGGATGCTGAAGCTTTCTTT. Translated, it gives CASSLGRRDAEAFF.

The count of this clone is one. The gene calls are TRBV3-1 (or the pseudogene TRBV3-2) and TRBJ1-3; a weak D match, TRBD1 (5 bases). Trimming took off 4 bases at V and 4 bases at J, with 14 bases between the two ends. CDR3 length equals 15 residues. Germline V gives CDR1 LGHDT, CDR2 YNNKEL (reference sequence). The CDR3 region is CASSLGGSSGNTIYF. The CDR3 DNA sequence: TGTGCCAGCAGCCTGGGGGGGTCCTCGGGAAACACCATATATTTT.

V gene TRBV5-1 combines with J gene TRBJ2-1, with TRBD2 as a possible D gene (5 bases). Trimming pared 1 base from V and 0 bases from J, leaving 17 bases between. The CDR3 length is 18 residues. Germline V CDR1 and CDR2: SGHRS, YFSETQ. The CDR3 DNA sequence: TGCGCCAGCAGCTTGAGGCTCTTTTTTGGGAGCTCCTACAATGAGCAGTTCTTC. It specifies CASSLRLFFGSSYNEQFF.

The chain has TRBV10-3 and TRBJ2-3, with 7 bases lining up with TRBD2. This CDR3 region has 16 residues. V was pared by 4 bases and J by 1 base, with 8 bases of the junction left unmatched. Per germline, CDR1 ENHRY and CDR2 SYGVKD. DNA of the CDR3: TGTGCCATCAGTGGGGCCGGAGGGAGGGGCACAGATACGCAGTATTTT. As protein: CAISGAGGRGTDTQYF.

This clone showed up just once. The V gene is TRBV3-1 (or the pseudogene TRBV3-2), the J gene TRBJ2-6; D perhaps matches TRBD1 (6 bases). Germline loops: CDR1 LGHDT, CDR2 YNNKEL (reference sequence). The V end lost 3 bases, the J end lost 15 bases, and 9 bases lay between the germline ends. This CDR3 is 11 amino acids long. The CDR3 loop is CASSQGASLTF. The CDR3, as DNA: TGTGCCAGCAGCCAGGGGGCCAGCCTGACTTTC.

J is TRBJ2-1 and V is TRBV19; possible D gene TRBD1, 7 bases. This CDR3 spans 14 amino acids. V was trimmed by 6 bases and J by 5 bases, leaving 14 bases between them. The germline V gene has CDR1 LNHDA and CDR2 SQIVND (reference sequence). CDR3 DNA: TGTGCCAGTAGCCTGACAGGGACTGACAATGAGCAGTTCTTC. Protein: CASSLTGTDNEQFF.

The CDR3 nucleotides are TGTGCCAGCAGCCCTGTGGACAGGAACACTGAAGCTTTCTTT. This gives the protein CASSPVDRNTEAFF. V gene TRBV3-1 (or the pseudogene TRBV3-2) combines with J gene TRBJ1-1; a possible D gene is TRBD1 (6 bases). This CDR3 is 14 amino acids long. V lost 4 bases, J lost 1 base, and 10 bases lay in between. Germline V CDR1 and CDR2: LGHDT, YNNKEL (reference sequence).

The chain carries TRBV28 and TRBJ2-2, with 7 nucleotides matching TRBD1. Germline assignment: CDR1 MDHEN and CDR2 SYDVKM. V trimming: 1 base; J trimming: 1 base; junction bases outside the gene matches: 0. The CDR3 spans 15 residues. For the CDR3, the DNA is TGTGCCAGCAGTTTATACAGGGGGAACACCGGGGAGCTGTTTTTT. Its translation is CASSLYRGNTGELFF. Full variable domain (remainder filled in from reference TRBV28 and TRBJ2-2): DVKVTQSSRYLVKRTGEKVFLECVQDMDHENMFWYRQDPGLGLRLIYFSYDVKMKEKGDIPEGYSVSREKKERFSLILESASTNQTSMYLCASSLYRGNTGELFFGEGSRLTVL.

This clone came up once. The chain combines TRBV7-2 with TRBJ1-1; 11 nucleotides agree with TRBD1. Germline CDR1 SGHTA, CDR2 FQGNSA. With V trimmed by 5 bases and J by 3 bases, 8 bases remained unmatched. This CDR3 region has 16 residues. CDR3 DNA sequence: TGTGCCAGCAGCCCCTGGACGGGACAGGGGGACACTGAAGCTTTCTTT. Translating gives CASSPWTGQGDTEAFF.

This clone was seen a handful of times. The V gene is TRBV5-4, the J gene TRBJ2-1; 8 nucleotides match TRBD1. Germline trimming cut 2 bases from V and 5 bases from J; bases unmatched to any gene: 9. Germline CDR1 is SGHNT and CDR2 is YYREEE (reference sequence). The CDR3 is made up of 16 amino acids. For the CDR3, the DNA is TGTGCCAGCAGCTTAGGTACCAGGACAGGGCACAATGAGCAGTTCTTC. Translating gives CASSLGTRTGHNEQFF. The full variable domain, its missing parts supplied by reference TRBV5-4 and TRBJ2-1, is ETGVTQSPTHLIKTRGQQVTLRCSSQSGHNTVSWYQQALGQGPQFIFQYYREEENGRGNFPPRFSGLQFPNYSSELNVNALELDDSALYLCASSLGTRTGHNEQFFGPGTRLTVL.

This clone occurred a few times. The V gene is TRBV28, the J gene TRBJ1-2; tentative D call: TRBD1 (5 bases). CDR1 is MDHEN and CDR2 is SYDVKM in the germline V gene. Trimming took 2 bases from V and 5 from J, leaving 9 bases between them. The CDR3 has 13 amino acids. CDR3 amino acids: CASSLVQGYGYTF. CDR3 coding DNA: TGTGCCAGCAGTTTAGTCCAGGGATATGGCTACACCTTC.

The V gene is TRBV19, the J gene TRBJ1-5; TRBD1 matches 11 bases. The CDR3 is made up of 14 amino acids. Germline assignment: CDR1 LNHDA and CDR2 SQIVND (reference sequence). V shed 5 bases, J shed 6 bases, and the junction held 3 bases outside the gene matches. CDR3 region: CASSGTGGFQPQHF. The CDR3 DNA is TGTGCCAGTAGTGGGACAGGGGGGTTTCAGCCCCAGCATTTT.

J is TRBJ2-7 and V is TRBV5-1, with 9 bases aligning to TRBD2. With V trimmed by 3 bases and J by 0 bases, 4 bases remained unmatched. Germline CDR1 reads SGHRS; CDR2 reads YFSETQ. This CDR3 has 15 amino acids. DNA of the CDR3: TGCGCCAGCAGCTGGGGTAGCGGGAGCTCCTACGAGCAGTACTTC. The encoded protein is CASSWGSGSSYEQYF. Supplemented by reference TRBV5-1 and TRBJ2-7, the full variable domain reads KAGVTQTPRYLIKTRGQQVTLSCSPISGHRSVSWYQQTPGQGLQFLFEYFSETQRNKGNFPGRFSGRQFSNSRSEMNVSTLELGDSALYLCASSWGSGSSYEQYFGPGTRLTVT.